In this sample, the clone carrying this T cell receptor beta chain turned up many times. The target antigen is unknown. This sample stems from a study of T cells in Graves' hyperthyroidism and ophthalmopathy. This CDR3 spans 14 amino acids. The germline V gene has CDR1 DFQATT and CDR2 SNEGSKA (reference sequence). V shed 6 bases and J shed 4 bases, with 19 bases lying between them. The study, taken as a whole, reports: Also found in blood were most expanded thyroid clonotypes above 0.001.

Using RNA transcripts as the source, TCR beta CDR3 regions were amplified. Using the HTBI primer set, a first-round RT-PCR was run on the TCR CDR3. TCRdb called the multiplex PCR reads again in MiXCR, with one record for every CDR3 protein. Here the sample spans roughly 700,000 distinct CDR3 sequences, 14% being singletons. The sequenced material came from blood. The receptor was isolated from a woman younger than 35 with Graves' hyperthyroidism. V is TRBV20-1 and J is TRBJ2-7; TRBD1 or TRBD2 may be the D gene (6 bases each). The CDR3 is CSADPRGHRYEQYF. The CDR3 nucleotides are TGCAGTGCGGACCCTCGGGGGCATCGGTACGAGCAGTACTTC.